The TCR beta chain described here comes from a study of blood T cell repertoires in COVID-19. Sequencing used immunoSEQ multiplex PCR; TCRdb keeps in-frame clones, though not all of them. Here the sample spans some 150,000 clones, approximately 90% being singletons. The CDR3 covers 12 residues. Trimming took off 6 bases at V and 9 bases at J, with 12 bases between the two ends. Germline CDR1 reads LNHDA; CDR2 reads SQIVND (reference sequence). This receptor was obtained from a woman aged 80 or over with acute or convalescent COVID-19. The sample comprised peripheral blood. The chain is built from TRBV19 and TRBJ2-1, with D perhaps TRBD2 (5 bases). The CDR3 loop is CASSQREREQFF. As DNA, the CDR3 is TGTGCCAGTAGCCAAAGGGAGCGTGAGCAGTTCTTC.